One and the same sample provided the 4 T cell receptor beta chains below, sequenced in a study of blood T cells in healthy people across ages. Then a second PCR, running about 7 to 11 cycles, was carried out with a sample-barcoded 5' primer and a J-beta primer mix. TCRdb reanalysed the 5' RACE reads using MiXCR and keeps one entry per CDR3 protein. In the table there are around 990,000 distinct CDR3 sequences, approximately 25% of which are singletons. The sample also formed part of further work on T cells of mothers and their children.

The sequencing input was blood. These receptors were collected from a girl aged 2 to 9 in good health.

This clonotype appeared a few times. The V and J genes are TRBV5-1 and TRBJ2-2, with no clear D. Germline lookup yields CDR1 SGHRS and CDR2 YFSETQ. The length of the CDR3 is 14 residues. With 6 bases removed from V and 1 base from J, the gap between germline ends came to 10 bases. The CDR3 DNA sequence: TGCGCCAGCACCGAGAACTTGAACACCGGGGAGCTGTTTTTT. This sequence encodes CASTENLNTGELFF.

In DNA, the CDR3 is TGTGCCAGCAGTTACTCTACAGGGGGCGACGAGGCACGGGGGGACACTGAAGCTTTCTTT. Protein: CASSYSTGGDEARGDTEAFF. The gene calls are TRBV6-5 and TRBJ1-1; 9 nucleotides match TRBD1. This CDR3 region has 20 residues. Trimming removed 0 bases from V and 3 bases from J; junction bases left unmatched: 17. Germline V gives CDR1 MNHEY, CDR2 SVGAGI.

This clonotype was found many times. The chain's CDR3 is CASSPPLRTEAFF. CDR3 nucleotide sequence: TGTGCCAGCAGCCCCCCCCTAAGGACTGAAGCTTTCTTT. The rearrangement uses TRBV13 and TRBJ1-1; no clear D. The CDR3 covers 13 residues. V was pared by 5 bases and J by 5 bases, with 12 bases between. From germline, CDR1 is PRHDT and CDR2 FYEKMQ (reference sequence).

The chain carries TRBV4-2 and TRBJ1-1, with D perhaps matching TRBD1 (6 bases). The V gene lost 0 bases and the J gene lost 4 bases, with 9 bases spanning the gap. Germline-derived CDR1 and CDR2 are LGHNA and YNFKEQ. There are 14 residues in the CDR3. DNA for the CDR3: TGTGCCAGCAGCCAAGACAGGGGATTCACTGAAGCTTTCTTT. It codes for CASSQDRGFTEAFF.